One sample yielded the 23 T cell receptor beta chains listed below, sequenced in a study of blood T cell repertoires in COVID-19. Generated by immunoSEQ multiplex PCR, the TCRdb table keeps only in-frame clones and is missing some. The sample lists roughly 120,000 clones, 90% seen once, with 4% to 5% in the top ten. Sequencing used peripheral blood. The receptors derive from a man in his sixties with COVID-19, enrolled during active disease.

The chain has TRBV7-9 and TRBJ2-1, with 13 bases aligning to TRBD2. With 7 bases clipped from V and 4 bases from J, the junction kept 1 base outside the gene matches. The CDR3 has 14 residues. The germline gives CDR1 SEHNR, CDR2 FQNEAQ (reference sequence). The CDR3 sequence: CASKTSGRYNEQFF. As DNA, the CDR3 is TGTGCCAGCAAGACTAGCGGGAGGTACAATGAGCAGTTCTTC.

The V call is TRBV7-2, the J call TRBJ1-2; TRBD1 matches at 9 bases. CDR3 length: 14 residues. V was clipped by 5 bases and J by 7 bases; unmatched bases: 8. Germline V CDR1 and CDR2: SGHTA, FQGNSA. CDR3 loop: CASSRPGQGTGYTF. The CDR3, as DNA: TGTGCCAGCAGCCGCCCGGGACAGGGAACTGGCTACACCTTC.

The chain combines TRBV10-3 with TRBJ1-3, with 8 nucleotides matching TRBD1. The CDR3 covers 15 residues. The junction had 9 bases not matched to a gene; V was cut back by 11 bases and J by 0 bases. Germline V gene sequence: CDR1 ENHRY, CDR2 SYGVKD. The CDR3 bases are TGTGCCTCAGGGGGCCGCCAGAGCTCTGGAAACACCATATATTTT. Protein sequence: CASGGRQSSGNTIYF.

The rearrangement joins TRBV19 to TRBJ1-2, with unresolved D. V was clipped by 6 bases and J by 7 bases, with 15 bases between them. The CDR3 contains 13 residues. From germline, CDR1 is LNHDA and CDR2 SQIVND (reference sequence). Here the CDR3 reads CASSLRPEGGYTF. CDR3 bases: TGTGCCAGTAGCCTACGCCCCGAGGGTGGCTACACCTTC.

The J gene is TRBJ1-1, the V gene TRBV5-1; no reliable D call. V lost 7 bases, J lost 2 bases, and 12 bases lay in between. The CDR3 has 13 amino acids. The germline V gene encodes CDR1 SGHRS and CDR2 YFSETQ. The DNA of the CDR3 is TGCGCCAGCGGGAGGGCTTCAAACACTGAAGCTTTCTTT. It specifies CASGRASNTEAFF.

The J gene is TRBJ2-5, the V gene TRBV9, with TRBD2 matching over 7 bases. CDR1 SGDLS and CDR2 YYNGEE come from the germline V gene. The V and J ends lost 6 bases and 0 bases, in that order; junction bases with no gene match: 11. This CDR3 spans 16 amino acids. The CDR3 region is CASTPPPGGYQETQYF. The CDR3 DNA reads TGTGCCAGCACACCCCCCCCGGGGGGATACCAAGAGACCCAGTACTTC. Full variable domain (outside the CDR3, taken from reference TRBV9 and TRBJ2-5): DSGVTQTPKHLITATGQRVTLRCSPRSGDLSVYWYQQSLDQGLQFLIQYYNGEERAKGNILERFSAQQFPDLHSELNLSSLELGDSALYFCASTPPPGGYQETQYFGPGTRLLVL.

V is TRBV7-3 and J is TRBJ2-5; D is possibly TRBD1 (6 bases). Germline CDR1 SGHTA, CDR2 FQGTGA. Trimming removed 5 bases from V and 5 bases from J, with 18 bases in between. CDR3 size: 15 residues. CDR3 coding DNA: TGTGCCAGCAGCCCCTCCGGACAGTTAACGGAGACCCAGTACTTC. It specifies CASSPSGQLTETQYF.

The V gene is TRBV3-1 (or the pseudogene TRBV3-2), the J gene TRBJ1-1, with D possibly TRBD1 on 5 matching bases. With 3 bases removed from V and 6 bases from J, the gap between germline ends came to 14 bases. The CDR3 contains 14 residues. CDR1 is LGHDT, CDR2 YNNKEL, per germline (reference sequence). The CDR3 sequence is CASSHGHGVSEAFF. The CDR3 nucleotides read TGTGCCAGCAGCCATGGACACGGTGTCTCTGAAGCTTTCTTT.

V is TRBV2 and J is TRBJ1-2; maybe TRBD1 (6 bases). Trimming stripped 6 bases from V and 12 bases from J, with 14 bases between. Germline assignment: CDR1 SNHLY and CDR2 FYNNEI. The CDR3 extends over 11 amino acids. CDR3 residues: CASSLQDRNTF. CDR3 DNA: TGTGCCAGCAGCTTACAAGACAGGAACACCTTC.

J is TRBJ2-3 and V is TRBV2, with D hard to call. Germline assignment: CDR1 SNHLY and CDR2 FYNNEI. CDR3 length equals 12 residues. Trimming removed 2 bases at V and 5 bases at J, with 5 bases between. CDR3 amino acids: CASSELRDTQYF. The CDR3 region has the DNA TGTGCCAGCAGTGAACTACGAGATACGCAGTATTTT.

This clone was detected once. V usage is TRBV3-1 (or the pseudogene TRBV3-2) and J usage is TRBJ2-5, with D perhaps TRBD1 (6 bases). Looked up from germline, CDR1 is LGHDT and CDR2 is YNNKEL (reference sequence). The V end was cut by 0 bases, the J end by 5 bases, with 16 bases between. The CDR3 consists of 16 residues. The CDR3 protein is CASSQDVRRGKETQYF. The CDR3 DNA is TGTGCCAGCAGCCAAGATGTACGCAGGGGCAAGGAGACCCAGTACTTC.

The sample holds one count of this clone. This chain joins TRBV6-5 and TRBJ2-3; D possibly corresponds to TRBD2 (5 bases). This CDR3 region has 14 residues. The germline V gene encodes CDR1 MNHEY and CDR2 SVGAGI. Trimming stripped 2 bases from V and 0 bases from J, with 6 bases between. This CDR3 reads CASSYPGSTDTQYF. The CDR3 region has the DNA TGTGCCAGCAGTTACCCGGGAAGCACAGATACGCAGTATTTT.

The V gene is TRBV4-3, the J gene TRBJ1-1; tentatively, D is TRBD1 (6 bases). Trimming removed 3 bases from V and 1 base from J, with 12 bases in between. CDR3 length: 15 amino acids. Per germline, CDR1 LGHNA and CDR2 YSLEER. The chain's CDR3 is CASSHRQAENTEAFF. Here the CDR3 DNA reads TGCGCCAGCAGCCACAGACAGGCCGAGAACACTGAAGCTTTCTTT.

V is TRBV6-5 and J is TRBJ1-1; D uncertain. This CDR3 has 13 amino acids. V shed 8 bases and J shed 5 bases, with 15 bases lying between them. Germline CDR1 reads MNHEY; CDR2 reads SVGAGI. The DNA of the CDR3 is TGTGCCAGCTCCCTCTTGTCGGGAACTGAAGCTTTCTTT. This codes for CASSLLSGTEAFF.

For this clone: Its ends do not fully match the called genes, so a read error is possible. The chain links TRBV29-1 to TRBJ1-2, with D unresolved. In germline, CDR1 is SQVTM, CDR2 ANQGSEA. The length of the CDR3 is 15 residues. The CDR3 loop reads CSVESQDSINSGYTF. CDR3 bases: TGCAGCGTTGAGTCCCAGGATTCGATTAACTCTGGCTACACCTTC. Full variable domain (rest looked up from reference TRBV29-1 and TRBJ1-2): SAVISQKPSRDICQRGTSLTIQCQVDSQVTMMFWYRQQPGQSLTLIATANQGSEATYESGFVIDKFPISRPNLTFSTLTVSNMSPEDSSIYLCSVESQDSINSGYTFGSGTRLTVV.

The chain couples TRBV5-4 to TRBJ1-1, with D uncertain. The CDR3 sequence is 13 residues long. The ends were cut back, 0 bases at V and 1 base at J, with 4 bases in the middle. CDR1 is SGHNT and CDR2 is YYREEE in the germline V gene (reference sequence). The CDR3 DNA reads TGTGCCAGCAGCTTGGACAAGAACACTGAAGCTTTCTTT. It encodes CASSLDKNTEAFF.

Only a few counts were recorded for this clone. V usage is TRBV6-5 and J usage is TRBJ2-5; D may be TRBD1 (5 bases). The CDR3 consists of 14 residues. Germline CDR1 and CDR2: MNHEY and SVGAGI. The V end lost 7 bases, the J end lost 2 bases, and 14 bases lay between the germline ends. CDR3 region: CASMGKGAQETQYF. The CDR3 DNA sequence: TGTGCCAGCATGGGTAAAGGGGCGCAAGAGACCCAGTACTTC.

This rearrangement joins TRBV20-1 to TRBJ2-1; TRBD2 aligns across 12 bases. Germline lookup yields CDR1 DFQATT and CDR2 SNEGSKA (reference sequence). This CDR3 comprises 14 residues. Germline trimming cut 3 bases from V and 10 bases from J; bases unmatched to any gene: 7. In nucleotides, the CDR3 is TGCAGTGCTAGTGGGCTAGCGGGAGGGCGGGAGCAGTTCTTC. Its protein product is CSASGLAGGREQFF.

The rearrangement uses TRBV28 and TRBJ1-1, with D possibly TRBD1 on 5 matching bases. Trimming shortened V by 6 bases and J by 4 bases, and 12 bases separated the two germline ends. CDR1 and CDR2 from the germline V gene are MDHEN and SYDVKM. This CDR3 has 13 residues. The CDR3 DNA follows: TGTGCCAGCAGGCTCCAGGGTGGCACTGAAGCTTTCTTT. Protein product: CASRLQGGTEAFF.

In this sample, this clone turned up once. V gene TRBV18 combines with J gene TRBJ1-1, with D tentatively TRBD1 (6 bases). CDR3 length equals 16 residues. V was cut by 3 bases and J by 0 bases, with 14 bases left in between. CDR1 and CDR2 from the germline V gene are KGHSH and LQKENI. The DNA for the CDR3 is TGTGCCAGCTCACCTAGGGACATATCCATGAACACTGAAGCTTTCTTT. This codes for CASSPRDISMNTEAFF.

The V call is TRBV19, the J call TRBJ1-5, with TRBD1 identical over 7 bases. V lost 4 bases and J lost 5; bases outside the gene matches: 2. The CDR3 extends over 13 amino acids. The germline V gene encodes CDR1 LNHDA and CDR2 SQIVND (reference sequence). The CDR3 is CASSSDRDQPQHF. The CDR3 bases are TGTGCCAGTAGTAGCGACAGGGATCAGCCCCAGCATTTT.

The chain uses TRBV11-3 and TRBJ2-1, with 10 bases that match TRBD2. The CDR3 spans 15 residues. Germline CDR1 SGHNT, CDR2 YENEEA. J gave up 7 bases and V 5 bases, and 8 bases lay outside the gene matches. The CDR3 loop reads CASSQEASGSNEQFF. The CDR3 DNA is TGTGCCAGCAGCCAGGAGGCTAGCGGGAGTAATGAGCAGTTCTTC.

The V call is TRBV5-1, the J call TRBJ1-1, with 8 bases aligning to TRBD1. CDR3 length: 15 amino acids. The trim removed 4 bases at V and 3 bases at J, leaving 8 bases unmatched. Germline values: CDR1 SGHRS, CDR2 YFSETQ. For the CDR3, the DNA is TGCGCCAGCAGCCTGTCGGACAGGGACTACACTGAAGCTTTCTTT. Translating it yields CASSLSDRDYTEAFF.